This T cell receptor beta chain was sequenced in a study of blood T cell repertoires in COVID-19. Study-level background: Collection of acute and convalescent COVID-19 samples took place in the United States, Italy and Spain. PBMCs, B-cell-depleted T cells, or T cells provided the cDNA or gDNA that made up the material.

Germline CDR1 is SEHNR and CDR2 is FQNEAQ (reference sequence). CDR3 length equals 17 residues. After removal of 5 bases from V and 6 bases from J, the junction contained 10 bases not matched to a gene. Authors' methods: Amplification with reference gene primers provided the estimates of nucleated cell counts. TCRdb's copy holds only in-frame clones and misses some; the assay was immunoSEQ multiplex PCR. The V and J calls and clone size are taken from that table; D and trimming were inferred from the DNA. The sample has around 95,000 clones, roughly 90% seen once. The sample taken for sequencing was peripheral blood. The chain is built from TRBV7-9 and TRBJ1-4; 12 bases agree with TRBD1. The origin of this receptor is a man aged 50-60 years with active COVID-19. Here the CDR3 reads CASSVGTGGTFYEKLFF. CDR3 nucleotides: TGTGCCAGCAGCGTTGGGACAGGGGGCACATTTTATGAAAAACTGTTTTTT. Combining the CDR3 with reference TRBV7-9 and TRBJ1-4 gives the whole variable domain DTGVSQNPRHKITKRGQNVTFRCDPISEHNRLYWYRQTLGQGPEFLTYFQNEAQLEKSRLLSDRFSAERPKGSFSTLEIQRTEQGDSAMYLCASSVGTGGTFYEKLFFGSGTQLSVL.